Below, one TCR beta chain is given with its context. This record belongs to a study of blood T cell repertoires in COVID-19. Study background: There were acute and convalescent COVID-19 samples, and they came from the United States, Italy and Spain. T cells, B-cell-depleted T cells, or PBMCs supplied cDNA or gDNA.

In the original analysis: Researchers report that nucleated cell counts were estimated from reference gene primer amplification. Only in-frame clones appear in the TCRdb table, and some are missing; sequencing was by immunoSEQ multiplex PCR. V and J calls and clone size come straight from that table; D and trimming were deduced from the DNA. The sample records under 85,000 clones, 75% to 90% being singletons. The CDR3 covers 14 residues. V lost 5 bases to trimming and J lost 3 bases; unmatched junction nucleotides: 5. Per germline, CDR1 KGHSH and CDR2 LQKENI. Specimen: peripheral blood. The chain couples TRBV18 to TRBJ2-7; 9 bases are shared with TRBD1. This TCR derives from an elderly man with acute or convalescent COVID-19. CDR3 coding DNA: TGTGCCAGCTCAGCGGGACAGGGTCTCTACGAGCAGTACTTC. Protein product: CASSAGQGLYEQYF.